This TCR beta chain stems from a study of blood T cell repertoires in COVID-19. For the study at large: Specimens from acute and convalescent COVID-19 originated in the United States, Italy and Spain. T cells, B-cell-depleted T cells, or PBMCs provided the cDNA or gDNA that served as material.

After removal of 7 bases from V and 3 bases from J, the junction contained 9 bases not matched to a gene. This CDR3 is built from 15 residues. The V gene's germline CDR1 is SNHLY and CDR2 FYNNEI. Generated by immunoSEQ multiplex PCR, the TCRdb table keeps only in-frame clones and is missing some. The profile shows a few hundred thousand clones, about 85% of them singletons. Each participant's cohort was designated according to participant-reported clinical history. This clone was recorded at least ten times. The TCR was taken from a woman aged 45-59 years who had been exposed to COVID-19. Specimen: PBMCs or T cells enriched from blood (not recorded which). The chain is built from TRBV2 and TRBJ1-2; TRBD1 agrees at 9 bases. The CDR3 sequence is CASIGDRVLYYGYTF. The CDR3 DNA sequence: TGTGCCAGCATAGGGGACAGGGTTTTATACTATGGCTACACCTTC.